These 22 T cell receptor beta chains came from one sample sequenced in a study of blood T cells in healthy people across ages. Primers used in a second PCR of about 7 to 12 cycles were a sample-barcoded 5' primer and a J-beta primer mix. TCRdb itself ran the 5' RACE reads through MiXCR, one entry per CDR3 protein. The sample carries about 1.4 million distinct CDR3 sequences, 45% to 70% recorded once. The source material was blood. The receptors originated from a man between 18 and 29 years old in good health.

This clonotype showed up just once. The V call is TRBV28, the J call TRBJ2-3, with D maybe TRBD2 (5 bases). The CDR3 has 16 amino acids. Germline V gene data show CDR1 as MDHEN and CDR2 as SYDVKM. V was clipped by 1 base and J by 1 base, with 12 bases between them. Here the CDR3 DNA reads TGTGCCAGCAGTTTATTTTCGGGGAGCGGCACAGATACGCAGTATTTT. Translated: CASSLFSGSGTDTQYF. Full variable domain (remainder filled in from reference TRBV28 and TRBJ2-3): DVKVTQSSRYLVKRTGEKVFLECVQDMDHENMFWYRQDPGLGLRLIYFSYDVKMKEKGDIPEGYSVSREKKERFSLILESASTNQTSMYLCASSLFSGSGTDTQYFGPGTRLTVL.

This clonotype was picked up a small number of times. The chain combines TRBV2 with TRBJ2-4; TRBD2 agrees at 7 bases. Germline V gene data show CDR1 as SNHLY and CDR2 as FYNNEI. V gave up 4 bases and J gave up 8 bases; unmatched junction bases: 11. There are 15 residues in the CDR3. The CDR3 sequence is CASSVGEGTYDIQYF. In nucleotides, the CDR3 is TGTGCCAGCAGTGTGGGGGAGGGCACCTACGACATTCAGTACTTC.

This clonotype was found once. This chain's CDR3 is CASSHNAGARNQPQHF. The CDR3 region has the DNA TGCGCCAGCAGCCACAATGCCGGGGCAAGAAATCAGCCCCAGCATTTT. V and J are TRBV4-3 and TRBJ1-5, with D possibly being TRBD1 (5 bases). V was shortened by 3 bases and J by 4 bases, with 16 bases between the two germline ends. CDR1 LGHNA and CDR2 YSLEER come from the germline V gene. This CDR3 has 16 amino acids.

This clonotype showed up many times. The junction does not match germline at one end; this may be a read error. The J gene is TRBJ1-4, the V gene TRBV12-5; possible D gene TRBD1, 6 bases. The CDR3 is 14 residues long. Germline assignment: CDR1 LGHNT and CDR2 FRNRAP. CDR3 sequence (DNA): TGTGCTAGTGGTGTGGTTAACAGGGCTGAAAAACTGTTTTTT. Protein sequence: CASGVVNRAEKLFF.

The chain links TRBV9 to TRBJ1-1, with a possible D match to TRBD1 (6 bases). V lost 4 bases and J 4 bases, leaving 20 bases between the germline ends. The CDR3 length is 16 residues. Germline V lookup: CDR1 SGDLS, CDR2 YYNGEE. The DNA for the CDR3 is TGTGCCAGCAGCCCCCTTAGGGGGGGCATTGCCACTGAAGCTTTCTTT. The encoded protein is CASSPLRGGIATEAFF.

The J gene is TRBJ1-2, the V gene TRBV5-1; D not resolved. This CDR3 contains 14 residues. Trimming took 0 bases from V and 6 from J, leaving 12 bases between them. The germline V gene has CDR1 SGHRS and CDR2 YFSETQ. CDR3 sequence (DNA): TGCGCCAGCAGCTTGGAAGCGGTATCCAATGGCTACACCTTC. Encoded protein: CASSLEAVSNGYTF.

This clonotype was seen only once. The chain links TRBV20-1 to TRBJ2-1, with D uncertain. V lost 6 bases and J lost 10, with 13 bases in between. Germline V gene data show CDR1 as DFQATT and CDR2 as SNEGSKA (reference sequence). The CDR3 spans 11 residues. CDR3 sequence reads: CSARMGIEQFF. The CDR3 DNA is TGCAGTGCCAGAATGGGAATCGAGCAGTTCTTC.

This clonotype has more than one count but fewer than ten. The CDR3: CASSQVPSTDTQYF. The CDR3 DNA reads TGTGCCAGCAGCCAAGTACCTAGCACAGATACGCAGTATTTT. V is TRBV4-2 and J is TRBJ2-3; D is uncertain. V lost 1 base and J 0 bases, leaving 5 bases between the germline ends. CDR1 LGHNA and CDR2 YNFKEQ come from the germline V gene. The CDR3 consists of 14 residues.

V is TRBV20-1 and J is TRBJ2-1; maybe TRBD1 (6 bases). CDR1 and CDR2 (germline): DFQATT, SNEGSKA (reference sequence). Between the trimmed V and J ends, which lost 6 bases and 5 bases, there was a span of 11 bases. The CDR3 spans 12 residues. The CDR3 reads CSAGGRNNEQFF. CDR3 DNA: TGCAGTGCAGGGGGACGGAACAATGAGCAGTTCTTC.

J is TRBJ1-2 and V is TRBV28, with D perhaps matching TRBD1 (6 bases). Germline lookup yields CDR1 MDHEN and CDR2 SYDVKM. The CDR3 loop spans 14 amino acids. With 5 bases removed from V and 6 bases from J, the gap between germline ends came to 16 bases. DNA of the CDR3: TGTGCCAGCAGTCCCGGGGGGGCCCCAAATGGCTACACCTTC. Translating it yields CASSPGGAPNGYTF.

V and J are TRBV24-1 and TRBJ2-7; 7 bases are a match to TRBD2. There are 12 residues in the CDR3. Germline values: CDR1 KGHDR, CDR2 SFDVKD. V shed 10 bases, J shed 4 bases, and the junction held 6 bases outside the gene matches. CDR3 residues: CATAGEGYEQYF. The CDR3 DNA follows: TGTGCCACGGCCGGGGAGGGTTACGAGCAGTACTTC.

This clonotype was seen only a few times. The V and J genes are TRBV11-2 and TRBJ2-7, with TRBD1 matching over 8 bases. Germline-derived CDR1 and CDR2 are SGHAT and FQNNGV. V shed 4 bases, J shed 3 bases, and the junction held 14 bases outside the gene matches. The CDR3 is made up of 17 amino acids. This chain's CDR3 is CASSSLSRTGIYYEQYF. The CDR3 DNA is TGTGCCAGCAGCTCACTTAGCCGGACAGGGATTTACTACGAGCAGTACTTC.

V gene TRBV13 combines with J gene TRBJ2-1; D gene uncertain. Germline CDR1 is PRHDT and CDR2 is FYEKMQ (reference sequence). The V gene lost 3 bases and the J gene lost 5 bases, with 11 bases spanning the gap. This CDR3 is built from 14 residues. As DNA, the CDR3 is TGTGCCAGCAGCTTTAATTCTATCGACAATGAGCAGTTCTTC. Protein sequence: CASSFNSIDNEQFF. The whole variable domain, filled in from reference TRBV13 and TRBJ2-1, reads AAGVIQSPRHLIKEKRETATLKCYPIPRHDTVYWYQQGPGQDPQFLISFYEKMQSDKGSIPDRFSAQQFSDYHSELNMSSLELGDSALYFCASSFNSIDNEQFFGPGTRLTVL.

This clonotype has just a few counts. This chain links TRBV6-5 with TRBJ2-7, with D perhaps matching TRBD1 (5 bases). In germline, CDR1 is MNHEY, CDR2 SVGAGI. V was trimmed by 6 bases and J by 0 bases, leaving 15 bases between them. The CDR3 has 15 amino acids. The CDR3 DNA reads TGTGCCAGCAGCCAAGTAAGTGGGGCCTCCTACGAGCAGTACTTC. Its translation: CASSQVSGASYEQYF.

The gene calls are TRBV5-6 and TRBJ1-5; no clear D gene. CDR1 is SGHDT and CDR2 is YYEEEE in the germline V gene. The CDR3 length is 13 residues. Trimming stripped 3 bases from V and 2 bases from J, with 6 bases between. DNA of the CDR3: TGTGCCAGCAGCTCCTCAGGCAATCAGCCCCAGCATTTT. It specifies CASSSSGNQPQHF. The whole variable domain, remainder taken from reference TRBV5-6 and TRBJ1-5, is DAGVTQSPTHLIKTRGQQVTLRCSPKSGHDTVSWYQQALGQGPQFIFQYYEEEERQRGNFPDRFSGHQFPNYSSELNVNALLLGDSALYLCASSSSGNQPQHFGDGTRLSIL.

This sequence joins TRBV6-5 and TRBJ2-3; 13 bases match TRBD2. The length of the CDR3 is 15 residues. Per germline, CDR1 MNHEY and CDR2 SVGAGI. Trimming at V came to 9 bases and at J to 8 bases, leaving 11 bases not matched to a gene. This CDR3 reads CASRHTSGRAGTQYF. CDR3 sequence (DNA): TGTGCCAGTAGACATACTAGCGGGAGGGCAGGTACGCAGTATTTT.

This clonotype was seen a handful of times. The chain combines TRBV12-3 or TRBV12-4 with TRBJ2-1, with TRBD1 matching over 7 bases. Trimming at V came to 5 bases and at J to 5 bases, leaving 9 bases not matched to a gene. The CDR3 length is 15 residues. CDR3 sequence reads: CASSPPTGRHNEQFF. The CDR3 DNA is TGTGCCAGCAGTCCCCCGACAGGGCGTCACAATGAGCAGTTCTTC.

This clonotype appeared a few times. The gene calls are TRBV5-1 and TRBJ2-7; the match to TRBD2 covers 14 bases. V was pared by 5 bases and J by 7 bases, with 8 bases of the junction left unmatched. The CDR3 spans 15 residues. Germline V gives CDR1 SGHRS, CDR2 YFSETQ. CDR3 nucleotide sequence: TGCGCCAGCAGTTCCGGGACTAGCGGGGGTGATGAGCAGTACTTC. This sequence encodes CASSSGTSGGDEQYF.

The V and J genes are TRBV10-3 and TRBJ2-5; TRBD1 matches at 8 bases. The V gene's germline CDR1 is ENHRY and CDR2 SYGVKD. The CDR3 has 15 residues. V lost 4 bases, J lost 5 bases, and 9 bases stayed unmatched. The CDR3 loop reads CAISAWTGSLETQYF. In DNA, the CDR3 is TGTGCCATCAGTGCGTGGACAGGGTCTTTGGAGACCCAGTACTTC.

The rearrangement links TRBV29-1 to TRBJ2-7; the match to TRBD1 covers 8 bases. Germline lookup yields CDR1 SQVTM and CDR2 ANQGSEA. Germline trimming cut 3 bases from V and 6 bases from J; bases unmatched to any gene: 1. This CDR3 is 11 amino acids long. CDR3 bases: TGCAGCGTTGACCAGGGGGCCGAGCAGTACTTC. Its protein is CSVDQGAEQYF.

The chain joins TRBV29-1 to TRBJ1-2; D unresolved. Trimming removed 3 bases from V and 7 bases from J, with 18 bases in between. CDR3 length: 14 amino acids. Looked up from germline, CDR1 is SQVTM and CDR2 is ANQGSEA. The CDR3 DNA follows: TGCAGCGTTGAGGTCACGGGTTCTCTCTCTGGCTACACCTTC. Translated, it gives CSVEVTGSLSGYTF. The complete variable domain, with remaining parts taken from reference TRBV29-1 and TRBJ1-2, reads SAVISQKPSRDICQRGTSLTIQCQVDSQVTMMFWYRQQPGQSLTLIATANQGSEATYESGFVIDKFPISRPNLTFSTLTVSNMSPEDSSIYLCSVEVTGSLSGYTFGSGTRLTVV.

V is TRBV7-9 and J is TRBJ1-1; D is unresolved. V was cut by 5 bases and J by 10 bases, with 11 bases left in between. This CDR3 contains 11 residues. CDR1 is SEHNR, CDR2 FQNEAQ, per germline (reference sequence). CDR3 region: CASSPGLGAFF. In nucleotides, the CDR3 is TGTGCCAGCAGCCCCGGACTGGGAGCTTTCTTT. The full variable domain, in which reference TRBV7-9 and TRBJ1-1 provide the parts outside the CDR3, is DTGVSQNPRHKITKRGQNVTFRCDPISEHNRLYWYRQTLGQGPEFLTYFQNEAQLEKSRLLSDRFSAERPKGSFSTLEIQRTEQGDSAMYLCASSPGLGAFFGQGTRLTVV.